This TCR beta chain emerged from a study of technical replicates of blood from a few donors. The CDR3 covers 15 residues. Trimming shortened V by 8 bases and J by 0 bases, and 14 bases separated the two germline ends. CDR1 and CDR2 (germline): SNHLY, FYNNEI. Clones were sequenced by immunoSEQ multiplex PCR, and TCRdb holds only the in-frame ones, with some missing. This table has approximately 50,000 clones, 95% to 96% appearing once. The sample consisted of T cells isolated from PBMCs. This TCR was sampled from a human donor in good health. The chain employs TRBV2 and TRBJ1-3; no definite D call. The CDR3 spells CASSTFPDSGNTIYF. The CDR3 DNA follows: TGTGCCAGCTCCACTTTTCCCGACTCTGGAAACACCATATATTTT.